The source of this T cell receptor (beta chain) is a study of cytomegalovirus exposure and HLA in healthy donors. Note on this clone: As yet, its antigen is unknown.

TCRdb keeps only in-frame clones here, not all; method: immunoSEQ multiplex PCR. In the table there are under 150,000 clones, roughly 86% of which are singletons. The CDR3 contains 13 residues. The ends were cut back, 5 bases at V and 1 base at J, with 8 bases in the middle. Germline V lookup: CDR1 SGHVS, CDR2 FQNEAQ. Study conclusions and caveats: Usually a TCR sequence was rare, but some public TCRs were found in many donors.

The sequence was obtained from a woman between 25 and 40 years old in good health and CMV-seronegative. The sample comprised PBMCs. V usage is TRBV7-8 and J usage is TRBJ1-1; D is unresolved. The CDR3 DNA follows: TGTGCCAGCAGCATAAACAGGAACACTGAAGCTTTCTTT. Translating gives CASSINRNTEAFF.